The 21 T cell receptor beta chains in this list originate from one sample, sequenced in a study of OX40 agonist ivuxolimab in advanced cancers. The method was immunoSEQ multiplex PCR; TCRdb's version includes in-frame clones alone and lacks a portion of them. The sample holds 73,000 or so clones, almost 85% seen once. The starting material was CD4+ or CD8+ T cells sorted from blood, obtained in a trial of the OX40 agonist ivuxolimab. The receptors stem from an adult with an advanced solid tumor such as melanoma, head and neck, liver or kidney cancer.

The rearrangement joins TRBV7-9 to TRBJ2-7; D not certain. The CDR3 length is 15 residues. In germline, CDR1 is SEHNR, CDR2 FQNEAQ (reference sequence). Trimming stripped 5 bases from V and 0 bases from J, with 14 bases between. In nucleotides, the CDR3 is TGTGCCAGCAGCACCGGCCCCCTGGACTCCTACGAGCAGTACTTC. It translates to CASSTGPLDSYEQYF.

The chain couples TRBV6-4 to TRBJ2-5; 8 bases map to TRBD2. The end of the DNA is better explained by TRBJ2-7, so the J call may be wrong. The CDR3 spans 18 residues. Germline V gives CDR1 MRHNA, CDR2 SNTAGT. The DNA of the CDR3 is TGTGCCAGCAGTGACTCGGAGGGGGTCGGGGGGGCCACCTACGAGCAGTACTTC. Translating it yields CASSDSEGVGGATYEQYF.

This chain links TRBV6-5 with TRBJ2-3, with D perhaps TRBD2 (6 bases). The CDR3 runs 14 residues. Trimming removed 10 bases from V and 3 bases from J, with 17 bases in between. Germline V lookup: CDR1 MNHEY, CDR2 SVGAGI. The CDR3 protein is CATRVGTRTDTQYF. As DNA, the CDR3 is TGTGCCACCCGAGTGGGGACTCGGACAGATACGCAGTATTTT.

This clone has just one count. The chain links TRBV5-6 to TRBJ1-1; D is uncertain. This CDR3 region has 14 residues. Germline V gives CDR1 SGHDT, CDR2 YYEEEE. V was pared by 1 base and J by 4 bases, with 11 bases between. The CDR3 DNA reads as TGTGCCAGCAGCTTGTTCGGGAAAGTCACTGAAGCTTTCTTT. Amino acids: CASSLFGKVTEAFF.

V and J are TRBV14 and TRBJ1-2; TRBD1 matches 8 bases. Germline-derived CDR1 and CDR2 are SGHDN and FVKESK. This CDR3 has 13 amino acids. V lost 5 bases to trimming and J lost 8 bases; unmatched junction nucleotides: 7. CDR3 region: CASSWQGAGGYTF. The CDR3 DNA sequence: TGTGCCAGCAGCTGGCAGGGGGCAGGAGGCTACACCTTC.

The chain recombines TRBV5-1 with TRBJ1-1, with D possibly being TRBD1 (5 bases). Trimming took off 0 bases at V and 5 bases at J, with 14 bases between the two ends. The length of the CDR3 is 15 residues. Germline values: CDR1 SGHRS, CDR2 YFSETQ. CDR3: CASSLDTNWGTEAFF. The CDR3, as DNA: TGCGCCAGCAGCTTGGATACGAATTGGGGGACTGAAGCTTTCTTT.

The chain recombines TRBV18 with TRBJ2-7; D is possibly TRBD2 (5 bases). The CDR3 runs 14 residues. Germline V lookup: CDR1 KGHSH, CDR2 LQKENI. The V end was cut by 1 base, the J end by 4 bases, with 11 bases between. The chain's CDR3 is CASSPLDGLYEQYF. CDR3 coding DNA: TGTGCCAGCTCACCACTGGACGGACTTTACGAGCAGTACTTC.

The chain couples TRBV6-5 to TRBJ1-2; D gene ambiguous. Trimming shortened V by 2 bases and J by 0 bases, and 10 bases separated the two germline ends. This CDR3 contains 15 residues. Germline V gene data show CDR1 as MNHEY and CDR2 as SVGAGI. CDR3 sequence: CASSYGYTSNYGYTF. The DNA of the CDR3 is TGTGCCAGCAGTTACGGGTACACCTCTAACTATGGCTACACCTTC.

The rearrangement links TRBV5-5 to TRBJ1-1; D not resolved. Germline values: CDR1 SGHKS, CDR2 YYEKEE (reference sequence). Trimming pared 0 bases from V and 3 bases from J, leaving 9 bases between. The CDR3 has 14 residues. The chain's CDR3 is CASSLEPTYTEAFF. DNA for the CDR3: TGTGCCAGCAGCTTGGAGCCCACCTACACTGAAGCTTTCTTT.

The chain has TRBV7-9 and TRBJ1-4, with TRBD1 as a possible D gene (5 bases). Germline V gene sequence: CDR1 SEHNR, CDR2 FQNEAQ (reference sequence). The CDR3 loop spans 16 amino acids. Trimming pared 2 bases from V and 4 bases from J, leaving 14 bases between. CDR3 in DNA: TGTGCCAGCAGCTTAAGGGGACCTGATTATAATGAAAAACTGTTTTTT. Protein sequence: CASSLRGPDYNEKLFF.

The chain is built from TRBV7-3 and TRBJ1-1; D uncertain. From germline, CDR1 is SGHTA and CDR2 FQGTGA. The CDR3 runs to 13 residues. Trimming cost V 5 bases and J 0 bases, with 7 bases left between them. The CDR3: CASSLTVNTEAFF. In DNA form, the CDR3 reads TGTGCCAGCAGCCTTACAGTGAACACTGAAGCTTTCTTT.

This clone has only one observation. The rearrangement uses TRBV19 and TRBJ1-5; tentatively, D is TRBD1 (6 bases). Per the germline V gene, CDR1 is LNHDA and CDR2 is SQIVND (reference sequence). There are 16 residues in the CDR3. V was trimmed by 3 bases and J by 1 base, leaving 13 bases between them. The CDR3 DNA sequence: TGTGCCAGTAGTATGCGGGCAGGGGTGAGCAATCAGCCCCAGCATTTT. It yields the protein CASSMRAGVSNQPQHF.

The rearrangement joins TRBV19 to TRBJ1-1, with a possible D match to TRBD1 (6 bases). In germline, CDR1 is LNHDA, CDR2 SQIVND (reference sequence). This CDR3 comprises 16 residues. V dropped 2 bases and J dropped 4 bases, with 17 bases sitting between them. In nucleotides, the CDR3 is TGTGCCAGTAGTATATACGTGGGGGGCTGGAGCACTGAAGCTTTCTTT. Translated: CASSIYVGGWSTEAFF.

The chain links TRBV7-2 to TRBJ1-2, with 7 bases aligning to TRBD1. CDR1 SGHTA and CDR2 FQGNSA come from the germline V gene. This CDR3 has 15 amino acids. V gave up 2 bases and J gave up 2 bases; unmatched junction bases: 5. CDR3 DNA: TGTGCCAGCAGCTTATCGACAGGGACCAACTATGGCTACACCTTC. Amino acids: CASSLSTGTNYGYTF.

This clone was found once. V and J are TRBV6-1 and TRBJ2-2; no reliable D call. The germline gives CDR1 MNHNS, CDR2 SASEGT. V shed 7 bases and J shed 6 bases, with 12 bases lying between them. The CDR3 is 13 residues long. CDR3: CASNLAGSGELFF. CDR3 DNA sequence: TGTGCCAGCAATTTGGCTGGGTCCGGGGAGCTGTTTTTT.

CDR3 region: CASSETGKGQPQHF. The CDR3 bases are TGTGCCAGCAGTGAAACAGGGAAAGGTCAGCCCCAGCATTTT. This chain links TRBV6-1 with TRBJ1-5; maybe TRBD1 (6 bases). The CDR3 spans 14 residues. V dropped 2 bases and J dropped 6 bases, with 11 bases sitting between them. Germline V gene lookup returns CDR1 MNHNS and CDR2 SASEGT.

The chain couples TRBV4-3 to TRBJ2-3; TRBD1 agrees at 8 bases. The CDR3 contains 15 residues. V lost 3 bases, J lost 0 bases, and 2 bases stayed unmatched. Germline lookup yields CDR1 LGHNA and CDR2 YSLEER. The CDR3 nucleotides read TGCGCCAGCAGCCATGGACAGGGAAGCACAGATACGCAGTATTTT. It specifies CASSHGQGSTDTQYF.

This clone turned up a few times. The chain has TRBV29-1 and TRBJ1-2; D gene ambiguous. CDR1 and CDR2 (germline): SQVTM, ANQGSEA. The CDR3 totals 11 residues. V shed 8 bases and J shed 3 bases, with 10 bases lying between them. CDR3 amino acids: CSLAGDYGYTF. DNA for the CDR3: TGCAGCCTCGCGGGTGACTATGGCTACACCTTC. Drawing the rest from reference TRBV29-1 and TRBJ1-2, the complete variable domain is SAVISQKPSRDICQRGTSLTIQCQVDSQVTMMFWYRQQPGQSLTLIATANQGSEATYESGFVIDKFPISRPNLTFSTLTVSNMSPEDSSIYLCSLAGDYGYTFGSGTRLTVV.

This CDR3 reads CASSFQGGRTEAFF. In DNA, the CDR3 is TGTGCCAGCAGCTTCCAGGGGGGGAGAACTGAAGCTTTCTTT. This rearrangement joins TRBV11-2 to TRBJ1-1; 7 nucleotides agree with TRBD1. The CDR3 spans 14 residues. Germline V lookup: CDR1 SGHAT, CDR2 FQNNGV. V lost 3 bases, J lost 5 bases, and 6 bases stayed unmatched.

The table lists this clone with a few counts. V gene TRBV7-9 combines with J gene TRBJ1-2; D remains unclear. Trimming stripped 0 bases from V and 1 base from J, with 9 bases between. The CDR3 has 15 amino acids. The germline V gene has CDR1 SEHNR and CDR2 FQNEAQ (reference sequence). DNA for the CDR3: TGTGCCAGCAGCTTAGCAGGTTCAAGTAACTATGGCTACACCTTC. Protein sequence: CASSLAGSSNYGYTF. Drawing the rest from reference TRBV7-9 and TRBJ1-2, the complete variable domain is DTGVSQNPRHKITKRGQNVTFRCDPISEHNRLYWYRQTLGQGPEFLTYFQNEAQLEKSRLLSDRFSAERPKGSFSTLEIQRTEQGDSAMYLCASSLAGSSNYGYTFGSGTRLTVV.

The chain combines TRBV10-3 with TRBJ2-5; TRBD2 aligns across 7 bases. The CDR3 sequence is 12 residues long. Trimming removed 9 bases from V and 5 bases from J; junction bases left unmatched: 6. CDR1 is ENHRY and CDR2 is SYGVKD in the germline V gene. CDR3: CAIGEGGETQYF. DNA of the CDR3: TGTGCCATAGGGGAGGGCGGGGAGACCCAGTACTTC.